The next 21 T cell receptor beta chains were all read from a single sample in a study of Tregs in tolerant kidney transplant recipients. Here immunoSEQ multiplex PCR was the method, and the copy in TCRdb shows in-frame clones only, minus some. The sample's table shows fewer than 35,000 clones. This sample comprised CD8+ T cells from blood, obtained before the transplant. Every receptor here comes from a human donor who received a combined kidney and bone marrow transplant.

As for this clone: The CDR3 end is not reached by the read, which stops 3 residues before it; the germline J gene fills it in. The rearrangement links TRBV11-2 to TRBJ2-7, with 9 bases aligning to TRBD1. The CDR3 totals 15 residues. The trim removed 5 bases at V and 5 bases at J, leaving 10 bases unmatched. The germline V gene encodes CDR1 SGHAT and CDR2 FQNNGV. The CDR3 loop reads CASSPQDRGPHEQYF. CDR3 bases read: TGTGCCAGCAGCCCCCAGGACAGGGGCCCCCACGAG.

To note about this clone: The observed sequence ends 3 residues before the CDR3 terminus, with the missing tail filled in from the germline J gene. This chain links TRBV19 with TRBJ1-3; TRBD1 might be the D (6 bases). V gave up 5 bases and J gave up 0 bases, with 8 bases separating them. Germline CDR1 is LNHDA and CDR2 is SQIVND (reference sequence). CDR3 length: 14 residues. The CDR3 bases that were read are TGTGCCAGTAGTGGGGGCCTCTCTGGAAACACC. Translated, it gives CASSGGLSGNT. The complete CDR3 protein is CASSGGLSGNTIYF. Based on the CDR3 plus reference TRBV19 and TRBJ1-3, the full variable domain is DGGITQSPKYLFRKEGQNVTLSCEQNLNHDAMYWYRQDPGQGLRLIYYSQIVNDFQKGDIAEGYSVSREKKESFPLTVTSAQKNPTAFYLCASSGGLSGNTIYFGEGSWLTVV.

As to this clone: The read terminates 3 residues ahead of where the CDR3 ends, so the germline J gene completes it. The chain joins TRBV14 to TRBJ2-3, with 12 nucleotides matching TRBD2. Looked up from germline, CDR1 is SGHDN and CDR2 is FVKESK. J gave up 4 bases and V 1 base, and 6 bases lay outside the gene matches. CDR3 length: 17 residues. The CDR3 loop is CASSQGLAGGPADTQYF. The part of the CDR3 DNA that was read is TGTGCCAGCAGCCAAGGGCTAGCGGGAGGGCCAGCAGATACG.

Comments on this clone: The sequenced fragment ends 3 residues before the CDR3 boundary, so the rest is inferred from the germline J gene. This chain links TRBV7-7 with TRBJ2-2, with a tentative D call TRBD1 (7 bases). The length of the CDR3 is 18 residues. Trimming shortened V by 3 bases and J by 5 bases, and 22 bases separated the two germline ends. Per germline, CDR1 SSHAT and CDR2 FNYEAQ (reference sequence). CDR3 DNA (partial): TGTGCCAGCAGCTTTCCCCCAATGGGCAGGGGGGAGACCGGGGAG. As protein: CASSFPPMGRGETGE. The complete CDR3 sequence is CASSFPPMGRGETGELFF.

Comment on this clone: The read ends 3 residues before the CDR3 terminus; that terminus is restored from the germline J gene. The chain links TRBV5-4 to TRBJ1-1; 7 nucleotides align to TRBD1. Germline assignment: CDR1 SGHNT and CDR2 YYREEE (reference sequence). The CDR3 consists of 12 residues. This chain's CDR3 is CASRGRQGEAFF. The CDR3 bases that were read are TGTGCCAGCAGGGGCCGACAGGGAGAA.

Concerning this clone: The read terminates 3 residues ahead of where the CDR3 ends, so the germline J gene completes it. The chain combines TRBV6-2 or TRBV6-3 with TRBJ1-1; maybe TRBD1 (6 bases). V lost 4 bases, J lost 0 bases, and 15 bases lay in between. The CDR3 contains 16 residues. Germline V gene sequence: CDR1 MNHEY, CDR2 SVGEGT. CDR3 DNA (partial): TGTGCCAGCAGTTCCCGTTTCAGGACAGTGAACACTGAA. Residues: CASSSRFRTVNTE. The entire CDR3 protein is CASSSRFRTVNTEAFF.

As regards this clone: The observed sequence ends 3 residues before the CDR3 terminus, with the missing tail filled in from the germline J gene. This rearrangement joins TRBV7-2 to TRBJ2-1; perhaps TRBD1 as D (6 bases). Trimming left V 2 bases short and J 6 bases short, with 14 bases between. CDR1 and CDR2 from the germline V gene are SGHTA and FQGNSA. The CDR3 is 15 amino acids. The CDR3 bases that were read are TGTGCCAGCAGCTTAAGACAGGATACAGGCAATGAG. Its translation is CASSLRQDTGNE. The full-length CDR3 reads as CASSLRQDTGNEQFF.

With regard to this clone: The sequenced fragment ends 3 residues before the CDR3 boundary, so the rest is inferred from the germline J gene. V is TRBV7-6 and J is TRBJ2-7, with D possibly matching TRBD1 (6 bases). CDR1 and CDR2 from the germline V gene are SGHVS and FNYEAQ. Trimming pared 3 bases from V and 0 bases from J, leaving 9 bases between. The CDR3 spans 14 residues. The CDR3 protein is CASSLGHLSYEQYF. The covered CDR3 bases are TGTGCCAGCAGCTTGGGACACCTCTCCTACGAG. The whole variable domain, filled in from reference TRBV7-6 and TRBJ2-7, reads GAGVSQSPRYKVTKRGQDVALRCDPISGHVSLYWYRQALGQGPEFLTYFNYEAQQDKSGLPNDRFSAERPEGSISTLTIQRTEQRDSAMYRCASSLGHLSYEQYFGPGTRLTVT.

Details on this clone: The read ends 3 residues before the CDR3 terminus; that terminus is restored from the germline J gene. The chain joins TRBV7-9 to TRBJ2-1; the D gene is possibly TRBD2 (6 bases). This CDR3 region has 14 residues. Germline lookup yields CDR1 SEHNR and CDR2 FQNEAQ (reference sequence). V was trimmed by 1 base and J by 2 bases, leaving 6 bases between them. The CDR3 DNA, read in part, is TGTGCCAGCAGCTTAGTAGCGGCCTACAATGAG. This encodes CASSLVAAYNE. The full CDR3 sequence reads CASSLVAAYNEQFF.

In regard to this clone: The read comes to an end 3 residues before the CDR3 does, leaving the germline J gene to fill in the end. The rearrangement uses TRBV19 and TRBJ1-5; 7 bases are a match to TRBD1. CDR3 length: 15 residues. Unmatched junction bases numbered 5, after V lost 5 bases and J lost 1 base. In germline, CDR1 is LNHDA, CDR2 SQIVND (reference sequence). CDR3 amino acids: CASSLDRTSNQPQHF. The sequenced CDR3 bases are TGTGCCAGTAGTCTGGACAGGACGAGCAATCAGCCC.

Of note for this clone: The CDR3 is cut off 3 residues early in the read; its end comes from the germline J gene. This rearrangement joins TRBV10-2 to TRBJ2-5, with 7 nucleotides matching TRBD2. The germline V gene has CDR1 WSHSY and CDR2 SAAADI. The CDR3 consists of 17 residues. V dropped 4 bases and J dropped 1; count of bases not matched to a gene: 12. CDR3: CASSAPLGAGIQETQYF. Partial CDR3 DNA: TGCGCCAGCAGTGCGCCTCTAGGAGCGGGGATCCAAGAGACC.

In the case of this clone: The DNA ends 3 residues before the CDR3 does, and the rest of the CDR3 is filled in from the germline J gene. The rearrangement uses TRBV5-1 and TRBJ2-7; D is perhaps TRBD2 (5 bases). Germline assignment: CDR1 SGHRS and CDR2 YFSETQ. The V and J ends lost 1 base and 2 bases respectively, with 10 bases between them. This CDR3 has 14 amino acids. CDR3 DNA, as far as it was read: TGCGCCAGCAGCTTGCCCGGGGAAACCTACGAG. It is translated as CASSLPGETYE. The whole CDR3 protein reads CASSLPGETYEQYF.

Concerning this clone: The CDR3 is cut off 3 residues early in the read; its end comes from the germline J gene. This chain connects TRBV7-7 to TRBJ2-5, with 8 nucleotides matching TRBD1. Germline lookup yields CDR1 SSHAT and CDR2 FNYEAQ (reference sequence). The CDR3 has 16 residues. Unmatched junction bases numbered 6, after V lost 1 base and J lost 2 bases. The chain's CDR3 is CASSLDPGTGQETQYF. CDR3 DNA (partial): TGTGCCAGCAGCTTAGACCCCGGGACAGGACAAGAGACC.

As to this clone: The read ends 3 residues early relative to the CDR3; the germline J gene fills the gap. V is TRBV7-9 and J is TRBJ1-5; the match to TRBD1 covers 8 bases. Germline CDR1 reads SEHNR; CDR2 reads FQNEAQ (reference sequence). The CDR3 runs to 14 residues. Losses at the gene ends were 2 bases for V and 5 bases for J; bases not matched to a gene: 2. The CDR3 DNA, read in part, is TGTGCCAGCAGCTTACAGGGGGCCCATCAGCCC. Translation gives CASSLQGAHQP. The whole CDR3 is CASSLQGAHQPQHF.

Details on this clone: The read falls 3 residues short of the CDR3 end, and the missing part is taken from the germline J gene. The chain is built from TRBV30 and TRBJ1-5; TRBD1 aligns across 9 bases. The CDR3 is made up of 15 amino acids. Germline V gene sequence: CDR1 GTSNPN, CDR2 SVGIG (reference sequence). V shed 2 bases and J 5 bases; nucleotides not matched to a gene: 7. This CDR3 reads CAWSSGTGLHQPQHF. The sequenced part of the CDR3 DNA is TGTGCCTGGAGTTCCGGGACAGGGCTTCATCAGCCC. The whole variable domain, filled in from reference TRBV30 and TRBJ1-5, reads SQTIHQWPATLVQPVGSPLSLECTVEGTSNPNLYWYRQAAGRGLQLLFYSVGIGQISSEVPQNLSASRPQDRQFILSSKKLLLSDSGFYLCAWSSGTGLHQPQHFGDGTRLSIL.

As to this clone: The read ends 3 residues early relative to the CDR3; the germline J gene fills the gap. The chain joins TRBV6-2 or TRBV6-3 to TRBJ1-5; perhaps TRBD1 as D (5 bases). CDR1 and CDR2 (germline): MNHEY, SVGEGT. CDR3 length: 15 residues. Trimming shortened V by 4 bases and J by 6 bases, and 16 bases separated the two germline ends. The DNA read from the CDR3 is TGTGCCAGCAGTTTGACGTTATCGGGGGGTCAGCCC. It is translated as CASSLTLSGGQP. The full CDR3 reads CASSLTLSGGQPQHF.

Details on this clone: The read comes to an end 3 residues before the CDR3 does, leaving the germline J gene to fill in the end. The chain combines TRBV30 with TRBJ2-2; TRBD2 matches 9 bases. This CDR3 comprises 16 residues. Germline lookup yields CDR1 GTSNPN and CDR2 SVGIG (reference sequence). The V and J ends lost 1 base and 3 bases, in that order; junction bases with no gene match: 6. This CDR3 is CAWSGVAGVHTGELFF. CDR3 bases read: TGTGCCTGGAGTGGGGTAGCGGGGGTTCACACCGGGGAG.

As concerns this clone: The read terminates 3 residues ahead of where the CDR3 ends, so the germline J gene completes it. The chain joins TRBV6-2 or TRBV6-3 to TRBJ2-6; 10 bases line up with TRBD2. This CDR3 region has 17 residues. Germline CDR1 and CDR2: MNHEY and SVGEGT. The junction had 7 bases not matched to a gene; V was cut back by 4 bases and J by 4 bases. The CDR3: CASSFPGLAKGANVLTF. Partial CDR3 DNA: TGTGCCAGCAGTTTCCCGGGACTAGCGAAAGGGGCCAACGTC.

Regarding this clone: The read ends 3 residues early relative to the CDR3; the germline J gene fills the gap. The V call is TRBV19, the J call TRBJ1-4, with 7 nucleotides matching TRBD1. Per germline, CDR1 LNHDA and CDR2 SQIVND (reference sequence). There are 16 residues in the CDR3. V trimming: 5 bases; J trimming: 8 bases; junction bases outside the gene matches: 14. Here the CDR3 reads CASSFHARGLEEKLFF. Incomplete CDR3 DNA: TGTGCCAGTAGTTTCCACGCGAGGGGGCTCGAGGAAAAA.

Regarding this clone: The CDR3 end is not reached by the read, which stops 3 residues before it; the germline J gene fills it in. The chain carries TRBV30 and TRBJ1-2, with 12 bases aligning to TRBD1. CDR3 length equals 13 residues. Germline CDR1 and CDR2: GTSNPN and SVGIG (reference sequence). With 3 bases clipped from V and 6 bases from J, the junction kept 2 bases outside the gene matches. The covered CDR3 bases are TGTGCCTGGAGCGGGACAGGGGGCGATGGC. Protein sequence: CAWSGTGGDG. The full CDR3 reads CAWSGTGGDGYTF.

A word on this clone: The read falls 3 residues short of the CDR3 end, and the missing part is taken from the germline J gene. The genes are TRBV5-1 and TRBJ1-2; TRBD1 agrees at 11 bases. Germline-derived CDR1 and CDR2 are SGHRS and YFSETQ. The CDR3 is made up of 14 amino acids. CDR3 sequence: CASSPDRGQEGYTF. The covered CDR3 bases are TGCGCCAGCAGCCCGGACAGGGGGCAGGAAGGC. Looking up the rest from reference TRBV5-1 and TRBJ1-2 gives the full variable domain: KAGVTQTPRYLIKTRGQQVTLSCSPISGHRSVSWYQQTPGQGLQFLFEYFSETQRNKGNFPGRFSGRQFSNSRSEMNVSTLELGDSALYLCASSPDRGQEGYTFGSGTRLTVV.